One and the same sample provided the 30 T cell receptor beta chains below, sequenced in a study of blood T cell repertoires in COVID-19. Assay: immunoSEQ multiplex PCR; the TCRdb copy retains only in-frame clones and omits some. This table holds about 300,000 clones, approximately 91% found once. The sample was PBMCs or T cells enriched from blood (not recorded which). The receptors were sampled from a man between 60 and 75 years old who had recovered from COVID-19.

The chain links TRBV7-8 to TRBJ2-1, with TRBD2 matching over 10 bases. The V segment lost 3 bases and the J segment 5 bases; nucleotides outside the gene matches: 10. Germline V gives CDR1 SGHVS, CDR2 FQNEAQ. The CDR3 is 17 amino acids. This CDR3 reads CASSLASAGGSHNEQFF. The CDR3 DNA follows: TGTGCCAGCAGCTTGGCCTCAGCGGGAGGGTCCCACAATGAGCAGTTCTTC.

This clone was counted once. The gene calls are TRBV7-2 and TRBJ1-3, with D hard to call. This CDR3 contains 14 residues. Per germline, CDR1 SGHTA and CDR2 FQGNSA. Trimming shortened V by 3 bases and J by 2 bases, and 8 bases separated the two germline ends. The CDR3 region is CASSFSSTGNTIYF. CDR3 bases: TGTGCCAGCAGCTTTAGTAGTACTGGAAACACCATATATTTT.

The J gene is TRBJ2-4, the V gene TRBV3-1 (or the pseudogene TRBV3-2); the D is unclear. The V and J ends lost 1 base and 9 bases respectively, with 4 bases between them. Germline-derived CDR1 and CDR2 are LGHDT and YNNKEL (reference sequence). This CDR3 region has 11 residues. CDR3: CASSQGAIQYF. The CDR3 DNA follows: TGTGCCAGCAGCCAAGGAGCCATTCAGTACTTC.

DNA for the CDR3: TGTGCCAGCAGTTACGAAGGCGGGATTCGGTACGAGCAGTACTTC. It codes for CASSYEGGIRYEQYF. V and J are TRBV6-5 and TRBJ2-7; D perhaps matches TRBD2 (6 bases). Trimming removed 2 bases at V and 4 bases at J, with 15 bases between. In germline, CDR1 is MNHEY, CDR2 SVGAGI. The CDR3 length is 15 residues.

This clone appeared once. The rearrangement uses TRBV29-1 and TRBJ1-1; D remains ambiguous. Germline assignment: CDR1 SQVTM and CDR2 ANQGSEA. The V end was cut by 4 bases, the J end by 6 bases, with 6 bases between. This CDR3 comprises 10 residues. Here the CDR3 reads CSVGGPEAFF. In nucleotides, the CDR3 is TGCAGCGTTGGTGGCCCTGAAGCTTTCTTT. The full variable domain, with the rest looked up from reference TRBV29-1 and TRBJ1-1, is SAVISQKPSRDICQRGTSLTIQCQVDSQVTMMFWYRQQPGQSLTLIATANQGSEATYESGFVIDKFPISRPNLTFSTLTVSNMSPEDSSIYLCSVGGPEAFFGQGTRLTVV.

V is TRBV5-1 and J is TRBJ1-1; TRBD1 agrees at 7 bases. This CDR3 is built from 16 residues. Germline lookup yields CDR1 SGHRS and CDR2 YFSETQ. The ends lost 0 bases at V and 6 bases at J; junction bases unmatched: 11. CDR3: CASSLVPPGQDAEAFF. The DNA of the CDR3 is TGCGCCAGCAGCTTGGTACCGCCCGGACAGGACGCTGAAGCTTTCTTT.

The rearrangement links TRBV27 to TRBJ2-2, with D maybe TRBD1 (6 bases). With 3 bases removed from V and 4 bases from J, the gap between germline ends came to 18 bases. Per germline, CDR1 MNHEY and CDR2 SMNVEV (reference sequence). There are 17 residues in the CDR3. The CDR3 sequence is CASSFGQRWIRTGELFF. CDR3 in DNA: TGTGCCAGCAGTTTCGGACAGCGGTGGATTCGCACCGGGGAGCTGTTTTTT.

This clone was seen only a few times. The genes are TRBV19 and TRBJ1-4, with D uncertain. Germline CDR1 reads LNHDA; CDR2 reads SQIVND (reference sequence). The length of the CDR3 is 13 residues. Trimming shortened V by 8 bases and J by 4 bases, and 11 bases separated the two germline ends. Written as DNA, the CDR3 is TGTGCCAGTGCACGGGGTTATAATGAAAAACTGTTTTTT. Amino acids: CASARGYNEKLFF.

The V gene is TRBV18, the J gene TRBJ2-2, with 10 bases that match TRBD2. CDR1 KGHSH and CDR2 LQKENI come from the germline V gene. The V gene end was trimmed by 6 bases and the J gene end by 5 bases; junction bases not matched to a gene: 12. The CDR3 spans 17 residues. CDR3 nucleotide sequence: TGTGCCAGCTCCCCTACCCTAGCGGGAGTGGGAACCGGGGAGCTGTTTTTT. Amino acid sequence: CASSPTLAGVGTGELFF.

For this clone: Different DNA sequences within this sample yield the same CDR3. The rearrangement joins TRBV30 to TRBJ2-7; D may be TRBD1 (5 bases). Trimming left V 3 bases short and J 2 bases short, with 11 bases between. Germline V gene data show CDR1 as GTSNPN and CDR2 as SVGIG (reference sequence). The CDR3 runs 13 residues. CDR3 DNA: TGTGCCTGGAGGGGCACAGGCCCCTACGAGCAGTACTTC. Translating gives CAWRGTGPYEQYF.

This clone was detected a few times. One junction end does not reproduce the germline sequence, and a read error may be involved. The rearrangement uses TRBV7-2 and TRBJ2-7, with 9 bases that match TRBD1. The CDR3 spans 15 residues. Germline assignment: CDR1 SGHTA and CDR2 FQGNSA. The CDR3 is CASSIAGTGTYEQYF. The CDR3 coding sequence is TGTGCCAGCAGCATAGCCGGGACAGGGACGTACGAGCAGTACTTC.

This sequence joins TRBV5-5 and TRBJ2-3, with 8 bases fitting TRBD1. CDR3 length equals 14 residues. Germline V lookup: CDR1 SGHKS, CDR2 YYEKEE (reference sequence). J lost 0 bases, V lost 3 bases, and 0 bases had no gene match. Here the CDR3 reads CASSWDRSTDTQYF. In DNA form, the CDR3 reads TGTGCCAGCAGCTGGGACAGGAGCACAGATACGCAGTATTTT.

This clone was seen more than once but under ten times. CDR3 DNA sequence: TGTGCCAGCAGCTATAGTGGTGAGGAGACCCAGTACTTC. Translation: CASSYSGEETQYF. The V gene is TRBV7-9, the J gene TRBJ2-5; D remains unclear. The germline gives CDR1 SEHNR, CDR2 FQNEAQ (reference sequence). CDR3 length: 13 residues. Trimming took off 4 bases at V and 5 bases at J, with 11 bases between the two ends.

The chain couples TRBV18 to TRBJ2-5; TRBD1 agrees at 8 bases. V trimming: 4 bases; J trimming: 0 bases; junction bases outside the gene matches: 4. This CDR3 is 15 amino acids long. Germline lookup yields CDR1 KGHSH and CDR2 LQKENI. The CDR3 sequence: CASSRGQGYQETQYF. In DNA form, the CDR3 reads TGTGCCAGCTCACGCGGACAGGGCTACCAAGAGACCCAGTACTTC.

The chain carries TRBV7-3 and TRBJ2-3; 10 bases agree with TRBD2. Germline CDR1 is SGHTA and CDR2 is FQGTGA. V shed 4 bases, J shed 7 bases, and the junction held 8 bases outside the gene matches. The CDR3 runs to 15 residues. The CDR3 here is CASSSIGTSEHTQYF. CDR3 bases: TGTGCCAGCAGCTCCATCGGGACTAGCGAGCATACGCAGTATTTT.

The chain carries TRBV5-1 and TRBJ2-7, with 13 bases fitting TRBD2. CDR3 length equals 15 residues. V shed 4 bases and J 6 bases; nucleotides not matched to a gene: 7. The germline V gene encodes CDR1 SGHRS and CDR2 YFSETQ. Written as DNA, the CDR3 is TGCGCCAGCAGCGACTGGACTAGCGGGAGTTCCGAGCAGTACTTC. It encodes CASSDWTSGSSEQYF.

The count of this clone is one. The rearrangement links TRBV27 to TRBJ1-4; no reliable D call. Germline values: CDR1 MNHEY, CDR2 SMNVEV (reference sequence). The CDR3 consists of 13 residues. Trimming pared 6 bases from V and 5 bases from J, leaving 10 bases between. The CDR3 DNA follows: TGTGCCAGCAGCCACGGAGGGAATGAAAAACTGTTTTTT. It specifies CASSHGGNEKLFF.

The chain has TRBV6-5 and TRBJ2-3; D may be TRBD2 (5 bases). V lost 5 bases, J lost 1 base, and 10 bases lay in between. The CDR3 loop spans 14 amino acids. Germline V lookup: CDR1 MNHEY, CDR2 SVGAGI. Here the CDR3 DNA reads TGTGCCAGCAGTCCCTATAGCGGCACAGATACGCAGTATTTT. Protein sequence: CASSPYSGTDTQYF.

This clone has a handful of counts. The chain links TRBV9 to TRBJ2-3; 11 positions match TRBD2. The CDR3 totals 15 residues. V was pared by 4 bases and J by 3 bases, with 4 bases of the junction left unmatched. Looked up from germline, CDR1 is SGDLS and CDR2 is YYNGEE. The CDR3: CASSLRTSGTDTQYF. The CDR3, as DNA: TGTGCCAGCAGCTTACGGACTAGCGGGACAGATACGCAGTATTTT.

The CDR3 sequence is CASSPQTGGPQEAFF. The CDR3 nucleotides read TGTGCCAGCTCACCCCAGACAGGGGGCCCACAAGAAGCTTTCTTT. The chain couples TRBV18 to TRBJ1-1; 10 nucleotides align to TRBD1. The CDR3 sequence is 15 residues long. The ends lost 3 bases at V and 8 bases at J; junction bases unmatched: 9. Germline CDR1 KGHSH, CDR2 LQKENI. The full variable domain, its missing parts supplied by reference TRBV18 and TRBJ1-1, is NAGVMQNPRHLVRRRGQEARLRCSPMKGHSHVYWYRQLPEEGLKFMVYLQKENIIDESGMPKERFSAEFPKEGPSILRIQQVVRGDSAAYFCASSPQTGGPQEAFFGQGTRLTVV.

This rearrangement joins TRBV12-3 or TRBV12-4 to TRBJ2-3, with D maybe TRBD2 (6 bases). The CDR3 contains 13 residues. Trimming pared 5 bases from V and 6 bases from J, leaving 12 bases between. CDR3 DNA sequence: TGTGCCAGCAGTCAGGACCGGGGGGATACGCAGTATTTT. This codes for CASSQDRGDTQYF.

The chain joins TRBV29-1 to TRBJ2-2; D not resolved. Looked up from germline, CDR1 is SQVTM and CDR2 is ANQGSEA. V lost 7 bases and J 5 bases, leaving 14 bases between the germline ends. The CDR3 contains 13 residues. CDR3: CSADSFGTGELFF. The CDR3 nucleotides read TGCAGCGCAGACTCTTTTGGGACCGGGGAGCTGTTTTTT.

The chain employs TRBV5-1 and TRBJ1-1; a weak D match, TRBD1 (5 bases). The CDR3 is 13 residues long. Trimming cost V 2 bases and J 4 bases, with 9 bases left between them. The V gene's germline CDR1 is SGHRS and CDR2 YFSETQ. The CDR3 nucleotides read TGCGCCAGCAGCTTACAGGTCAGCACTGAAGCTTTCTTT. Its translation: CASSLQVSTEAFF.

The CDR3 spells CASSLMSWTGENLANTGELFF. In DNA form, the CDR3 reads TGTGCCAGCAGCTTAATGTCGTGGACAGGAGAGAACCTCGCGAACACCGGGGAGCTGTTTTTT. This chain links TRBV7-3 with TRBJ2-2; TRBD1 matches at 7 bases. The V gene end was trimmed by 1 base and the J gene end by 0 bases; junction bases not matched to a gene: 17. Germline CDR1 and CDR2: SGHTA and FQGTGA. CDR3 length: 21 residues. Drawing the rest from reference TRBV7-3 and TRBJ2-2, the complete variable domain is GAGVSQTPSNKVTEKGKYVELRCDPISGHTALYWYRQSLGQGPEFLIYFQGTGAADDSGLPNDRFFAVRPEGSVSTLKIQRTERGDSAVYLCASSLMSWTGENLANTGELFFGEGSRLTVL.

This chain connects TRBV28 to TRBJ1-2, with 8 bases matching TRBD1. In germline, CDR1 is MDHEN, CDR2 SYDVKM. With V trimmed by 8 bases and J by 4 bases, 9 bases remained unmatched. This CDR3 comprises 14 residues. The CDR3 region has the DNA TGTGCCAGCTTCACCAGGGGGCTTGCCTATGGCTACACCTTC. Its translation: CASFTRGLAYGYTF.

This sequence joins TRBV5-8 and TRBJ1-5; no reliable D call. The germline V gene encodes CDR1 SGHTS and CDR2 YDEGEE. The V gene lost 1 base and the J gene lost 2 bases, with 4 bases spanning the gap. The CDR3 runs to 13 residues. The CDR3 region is CASSLSGNQPQHF. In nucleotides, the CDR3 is TGTGCCAGCAGCTTGTCGGGCAATCAGCCCCAGCATTTT.

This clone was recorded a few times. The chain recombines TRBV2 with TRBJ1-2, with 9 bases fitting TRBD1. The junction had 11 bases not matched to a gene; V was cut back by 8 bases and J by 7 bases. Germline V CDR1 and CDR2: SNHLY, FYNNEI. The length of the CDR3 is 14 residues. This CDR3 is CASALQGASLGYTF. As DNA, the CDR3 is TGTGCCAGCGCCCTACAGGGGGCCAGTCTTGGCTACACCTTC.

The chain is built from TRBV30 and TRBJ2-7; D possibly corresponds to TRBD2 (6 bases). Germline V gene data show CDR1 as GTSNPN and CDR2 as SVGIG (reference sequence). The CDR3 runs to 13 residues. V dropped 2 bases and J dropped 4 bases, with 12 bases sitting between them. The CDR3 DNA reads TGTGCCTGGAGTCCGGGACTGGGGTACGAGCAGTACTTC. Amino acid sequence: CAWSPGLGYEQYF.

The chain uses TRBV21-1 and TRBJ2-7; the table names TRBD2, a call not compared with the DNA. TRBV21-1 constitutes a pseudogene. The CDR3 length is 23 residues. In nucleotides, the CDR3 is TGTGCCAGCAGCAAAAGGAGAGGTGGGCAACCGGGACTAGCGGGGGATAGCTCCTACGAGCAGTACTTC. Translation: CASSKRRGGQPGLAGDSSYEQYF.

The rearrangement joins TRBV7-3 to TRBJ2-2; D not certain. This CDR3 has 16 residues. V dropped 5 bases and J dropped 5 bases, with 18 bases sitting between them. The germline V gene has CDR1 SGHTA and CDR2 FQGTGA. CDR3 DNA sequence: TGTGCCAGCAGCCCGCGGATCCCAAGAATGACCGGGGAGCTGTTTTTT. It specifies CASSPRIPRMTGELFF.